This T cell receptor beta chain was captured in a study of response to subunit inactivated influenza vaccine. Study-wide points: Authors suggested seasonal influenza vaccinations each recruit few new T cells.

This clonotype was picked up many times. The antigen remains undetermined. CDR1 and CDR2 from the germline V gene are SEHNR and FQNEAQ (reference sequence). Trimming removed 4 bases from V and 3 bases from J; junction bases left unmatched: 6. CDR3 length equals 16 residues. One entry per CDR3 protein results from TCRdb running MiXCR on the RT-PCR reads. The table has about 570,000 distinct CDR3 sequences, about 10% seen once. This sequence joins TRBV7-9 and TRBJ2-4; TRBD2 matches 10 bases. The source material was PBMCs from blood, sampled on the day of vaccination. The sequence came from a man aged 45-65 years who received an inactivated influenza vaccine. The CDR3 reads CASSSLAGEDKNIQYF. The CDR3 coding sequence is TGTGCCAGCAGCTCCCTAGCGGGAGAGGACAAAAACATTCAGTACTTC.